Described below is a single T cell receptor (beta chain) sequence and its context. The sample originates from a study of blood T cell repertoires in COVID-19. The wider study: Spain, Italy and the United States supplied samples that represented acute and convalescent COVID-19. PBMCs, B-cell-depleted T cells, or T cells were the source of the cDNA or gDNA that made up the material.

Seattle's cohort entered during active infection and was followed longitudinally. Trimming took 2 bases from V and 14 from J, leaving 13 bases between them. This CDR3 region has 12 residues. Germline assignment: CDR1 KGHSH and CDR2 LQKENI. Original data processing: For nucleated cells, counts were estimated from reference gene primer amplification. Generated by immunoSEQ multiplex PCR, the TCRdb table keeps only in-frame clones and is missing some. D and trimming were read from the DNA, whereas the V and J calls and clone size are those reported in that table. The sample includes 350,000 or so clones, approximately 88% seen only once; the top ten take approximately 1.6%.

The V call is TRBV18, the J call TRBJ2-1, with D possibly matching TRBD2 (7 bases). The clonotype comes from a woman in her twenties or thirties with COVID-19, enrolled during active disease. Sequencing was done on a sample of peripheral blood. For the CDR3, the DNA is TGTGCCAGCTCACCATATGGGGGGGGCAAGTTCTTC. The encoded protein is CASSPYGGGKFF.